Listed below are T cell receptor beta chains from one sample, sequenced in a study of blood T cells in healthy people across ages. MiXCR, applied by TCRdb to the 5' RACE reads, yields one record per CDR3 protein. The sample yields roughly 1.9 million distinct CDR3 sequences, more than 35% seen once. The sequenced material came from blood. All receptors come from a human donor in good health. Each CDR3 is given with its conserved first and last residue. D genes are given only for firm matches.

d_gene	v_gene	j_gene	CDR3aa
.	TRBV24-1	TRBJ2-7	CAVGQSLSEQYF
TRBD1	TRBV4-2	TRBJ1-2	CASTHLDRGVAGYTF
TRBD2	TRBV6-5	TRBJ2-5	CASSYSSSGGETQYF
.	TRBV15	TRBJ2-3	CATSNGRDTQYF
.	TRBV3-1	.	CASSQKLLPLVEQYF
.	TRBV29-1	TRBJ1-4	CSVEGERGRGNEKLFF
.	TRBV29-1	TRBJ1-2	CSVEGAEDGYTF
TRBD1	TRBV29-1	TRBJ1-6	CSVAGTGYNSPLHF
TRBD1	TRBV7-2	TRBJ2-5	CASSYRGDKETQYF
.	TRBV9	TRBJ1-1	CASSVNDRGTEAFF
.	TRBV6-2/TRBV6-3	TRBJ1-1	CASSYYTGKNTEAFF
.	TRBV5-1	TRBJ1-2	CASSFGPVYGYTF
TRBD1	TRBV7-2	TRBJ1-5	CASSLGGGTGNQPQHF
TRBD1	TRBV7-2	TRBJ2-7	CASSLDRGTHYEQYF
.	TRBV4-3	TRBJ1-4	CASSGQQGENEKLFF
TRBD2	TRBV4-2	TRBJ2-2	CASSQGPGRDTGELFF
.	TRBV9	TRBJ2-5	CAGSVGWHNKETQYF
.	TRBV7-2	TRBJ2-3	CASSLVTSRTDTQYF